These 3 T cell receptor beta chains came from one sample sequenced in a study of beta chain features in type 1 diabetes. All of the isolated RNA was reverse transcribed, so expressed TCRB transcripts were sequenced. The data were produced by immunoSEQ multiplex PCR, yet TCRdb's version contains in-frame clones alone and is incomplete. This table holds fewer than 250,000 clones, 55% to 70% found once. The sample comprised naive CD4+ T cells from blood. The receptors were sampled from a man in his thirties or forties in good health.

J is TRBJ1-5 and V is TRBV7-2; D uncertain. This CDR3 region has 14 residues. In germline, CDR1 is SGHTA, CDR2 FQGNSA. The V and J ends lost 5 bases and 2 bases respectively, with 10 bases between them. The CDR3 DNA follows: TGTGCCAGCAGCGGAGAGTCGCGCAATCAGCCCCAGCATTTT. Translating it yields CASSGESRNQPQHF. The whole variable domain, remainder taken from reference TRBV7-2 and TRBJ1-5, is GAGVSQSPSNKVTEKGKDVELRCDPISGHTALYWYRQSLGQGLEFLIYFQGNSAPDKSGLPSDRFSAERTGGSVSTLTIQRTQQEDSAVYLCASSGESRNQPQHFGDGTRLSIL.

Here the CDR3 DNA reads TGTGCCAGCAGCTTGCGAACTAATGAAAAACTGTTTTTT. Amino acid sequence: CASSLRTNEKLFF. V usage is TRBV11-3 and J usage is TRBJ1-4; D uncertain. The CDR3 is 13 residues long. Trimming removed 3 bases at V and 1 base at J, with 3 bases between. Germline values: CDR1 SGHNT, CDR2 YENEEA.

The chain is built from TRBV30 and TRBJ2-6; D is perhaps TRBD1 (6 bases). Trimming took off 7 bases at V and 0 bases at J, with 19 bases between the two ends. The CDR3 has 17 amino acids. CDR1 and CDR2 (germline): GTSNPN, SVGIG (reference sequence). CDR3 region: CASSGQGLISGANVLTF. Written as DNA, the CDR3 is TGTGCCTCATCGGGGCAGGGGCTAATCTCTGGGGCCAACGTCCTGACTTTC.